This is a list of T cell receptor beta chains from one sample in a study of cytomegalovirus exposure and HLA in healthy donors. Repertoires were generated with immunoSEQ multiplex PCR, while TCRdb's copy carries only in-frame clones and drops some. The sample lists 150,000 to 200,000 clones, about 90% seen once, with about 2.9% in the top ten. What was sequenced was PBMCs. The origin of the receptors is a woman aged 18 to 35 in good health and CMV-seropositive. Both conserved end residues are part of each CDR3. D genes are given only for firm matches. Not every row has a clone size; where given, it reads once, few, many or a size class.

v_call,clone_size,j_call,cdr3_length,d_call,cdr3_nt,cdr3_aa
TRBV12-5,.,TRBJ2-3,22,TRBD2,TGTGCTAGTGGTTCACTATCCCGAGGACTAGCGGGGACCACAACTAGCACAGATACGCAGTATTTT,CASGSLSRGLAGTTTSTDTQYF
TRBV28,.,TRBJ2-1,15,.,TGTGCCAGCAGTTCTACAGGGGACTCGACCAATGAGCAGTTCTTC,CASSSTGDSTNEQFF
TRBV30,once,TRBJ2-3,16,TRBD2,TGTGCCTCGGACCCCTTGACTAGCGGGGGCACAGATACGCAGTATTTT,CASDPLTSGGTDTQYF
TRBV11-2,.,TRBJ1-2,12,.,TGTGCCAGCAGCTTAGGGTCTAGGGGCTACACCTTC,CASSLGSRGYTF
TRBV7-9,.,TRBJ1-1,14,.,TGTGCCAGCAGGGTAGGAGGTCTACACACTGAAGCTTTCTTT,CASRVGGLHTEAFF
TRBV7-2,.,TRBJ2-1,16,TRBD2,TGTGCCAGCAGCGTGACCACTAGCGGTCTCTACAATGAGCAGTTCTTC,CASSVTTSGLYNEQFF
TRBV27,.,TRBJ2-7,18,TRBD2,TGTGCCAGCAGTTCCTCAAATCCACTAGCGGGGGGCTCCTACGAGCAGTACTTC,CASSSSNPLAGGSYEQYF
TRBV4-3,.,TRBJ2-1,14,.,TGCGCCAGCAGCCAAGTCGACGGGTACAATGAGCAGTTCTTC,CASSQVDGYNEQFF
TRBV19,.,TRBJ2-1,16,TRBD2,TGTGCCAGTAGCTGGACTAGCGGGACTACCTACAATGAGCAGTTCTTC,CASSWTSGTTYNEQFF
TRBV4-1,.,TRBJ1-4,16,TRBD1,TGCGCCAGCAGCCACCTAGGACAGGGGCTCGGTGAAAAACTGTTTTTT,CASSHLGQGLGEKLFF
TRBV6-1,.,TRBJ1-1,14,.,TGTGCCAGCAGCTGGGACACCATGAACACTGAAGCTTTCTTT,CASSWDTMNTEAFF
TRBV4-1,.,TRBJ1-2,13,TRBD1,TGCGCCAGCAGCCAAGCAGGGGGTAATGGCTACACCTTC,CASSQAGGNGYTF
TRBV28,.,TRBJ2-1,14,.,TGTGCCAGCAGTTTACAGGGCTCCTACAATGAGCAGTTCTTC,CASSLQGSYNEQFF
TRBV7-2,once,TRBJ2-3,15,.,TGTGCCAGCAGCCCCCTGGGAACGGGGGCAGATACGCAGTATTTT,CASSPLGTGADTQYF
TRBV2,few,TRBJ1-6,14,TRBD1,TGTGCCAGCAGGGACAGGGGATGGAATTCACCCCTCCACTTT,CASRDRGWNSPLHF
TRBV6-5,.,TRBJ2-1,15,TRBD1,TGTGCCAGCAGACCAGGGGGTAGCTCCTACAATGAGCAGTTCTTC,CASRPGGSSYNEQFF
TRBV19,.,TRBJ1-1,13,.,TGTGCCAGTACCGAGGAGGGGAACACTGAAGCTTTCTTT,CASTEEGNTEAFF
TRBV7-7,.,TRBJ2-1,15,.,TGTGCCAGCAGCTCCATGCCGGTCCCCTACAATGAGCAGTTCTTC,CASSSMPVPYNEQFF
TRBV19,.,TRBJ2-1,17,TRBD2,TGTGCCAGTAGTGAAAGAGGACTAGCGGGGATCTACAATGAGCAGTTCTTC,CASSERGLAGIYNEQFF
TRBV4-3,.,TRBJ2-7,15,.,TGCGCCAGCAGCCAAGATCCCCTGGTGCGCTACGAGCAGTACTTC,CASSQDPLVRYEQYF
TRBV5-6,.,TRBJ1-1,16,TRBD1,TGTGCCAGCAGCCGTACCTTAGGACAGGGGGCAACTGAAGCTTTCTTT,CASSRTLGQGATEAFF
TRBV19,.,TRBJ2-2,14,TRBD1,TGTGCCAGTAGTCGGGACAGTCGGACCGGGGAGCTGTTTTTT,CASSRDSRTGELFF
TRBV4-1,once,TRBJ2-7,16,.,TGCGCCAGCAGCCAAGATCAACAGGGAGGGTCCTACGAGCAGTACTTC,CASSQDQQGGSYEQYF
TRBV6-5,.,TRBJ1-3,14,.,TGTGCCAGCAGTTACGAGGGTCCTGGAAACACCATATATTTT,CASSYEGPGNTIYF
TRBV5-6,.,TRBJ1-2,16,TRBD1,TGTGCCAGCAGCATGGACAGGCGTCGCTCGAACTATGGCTACACCTTC,CASSMDRRRSNYGYTF
TRBV7-8,.,TRBJ1-5,17,.,TGTGCCAGCAGCTCCGAAGGGGCAGAGTATAGCAATCAGCCCCAGCATTTT,CASSSEGAEYSNQPQHF
TRBV11-2,.,TRBJ2-4,13,TRBD2,TGTGCCAGCAGCGACGGGAGGGGGAACATTCAGTACTTC,CASSDGRGNIQYF
TRBV5-1,once,TRBJ1-4,13,.,TGCGCCAGCAGCTTCGGAGTAAAGGAAAAACTGTTTTTT,CASSFGVKEKLFF
TRBV14,.,TRBJ2-5,16,TRBD2,TGTGCCAGCAGCCAAGGGAGACTAGCGAGCCAAGAGACCCAGTACTTC,CASSQGRLASQETQYF
TRBV25-1,.,TRBJ1-1,14,TRBD1,TGTGCCAGCAGATGGGGACAGCTCAACACTGAAGCTTTCTTT,CASRWGQLNTEAFF
TRBV5-5,once,TRBJ2-2,14,.,TGTGCCAGCAGCCCCGGACACTACACCGGGGAGCTGTTTTTT,CASSPGHYTGELFF
TRBV6-4,.,TRBJ2-3,16,.,TGTGCCAGCACGGGACAAAAGGGGAAAGAGACAGATACGCAGTATTTT,CASTGQKGKETDTQYF
TRBV7-7,.,TRBJ2-7,15,.,TGTGCCAGCAGCTTAAAACAGGGCGGAATCTACGAGCAGTACTTC,CASSLKQGGIYEQYF
TRBV4-1,once,TRBJ2-1,16,TRBD2,TGCGCCAGCAGCCAGTCGACCGGGACTACCTACAATGAGCAGTTCTTC,CASSQSTGTTYNEQFF
TRBV19,once,TRBJ1-4,16,.,TGTGCCAGTAGTATAGCCCGGACCAGGGAGGCTGAAAAACTGTTTTTT,CASSIARTREAEKLFF
TRBV2,few,TRBJ1-2,15,TRBD1,TGTGCCAGCAGAGACGGGACAGGGAGACTCTATGGCTACACCTTC,CASRDGTGRLYGYTF
TRBV5-1,.,TRBJ2-1,13,.,TGCGCCAGCAGCTTGGTTGTTAGTGGTGAGCAGTTCTTC,CASSLVVSGEQFF
TRBV18,.,TRBJ2-5,15,TRBD1,TGTGCCAGCTCACCACCGACAGGGTTATCGAAGACCCAGTACTTC,CASSPPTGLSKTQYF
TRBV4-2,.,TRBJ2-5,18,TRBD2,TGTGCCAGCAGCCAAGAGGGGGCGACTAGCGGCCAAGGAGAGACCCAGTACTTC,CASSQEGATSGQGETQYF
TRBV6-1,.,TRBJ2-3,19,TRBD2,TGTGCCAGCAGTGAATCCAAACTAGCGGGAGGGGGTAGCACAGATACGCAGTATTTT,CASSESKLAGGGSTDTQYF
TRBV4-1,.,TRBJ2-6,19,TRBD1,TGCGCCAGCAGCCAAGAAAGGGACAGAGCCGATGCTGGGGCCAACGTCCTGACTTTC,CASSQERDRADAGANVLTF
TRBV5-4,.,TRBJ2-2,13,.,TGTGCCAGCAGCTTGGCGGGGACCGGGGAGCTGTTTTTT,CASSLAGTGELFF
TRBV5-1,.,TRBJ2-5,14,TRBD1,TGCGCCAGCAGCTTAGGGACAGGGGGACAGACCCAGTACTTC,CASSLGTGGQTQYF
TRBV9,.,TRBJ1-2,15,TRBD1,TGTGCCAGCAGCGTAGTCCCAGGGGGCAACTATGGCTACACCTTC,CASSVVPGGNYGYTF
TRBV9,once,TRBJ2-2,18,TRBD1,TGTGCCAGCAGCGCCCGCGTTGGACAGGGGCTTTACACCGGGGAGCTGTTTTTT,CASSARVGQGLYTGELFF